The 18 T cell receptor beta chains reported below all come from one sample, sequenced in a study of T cell responses to AZD1222 COVID-19 vaccine. TCRdb's table, derived via immunoSEQ multiplex PCR, lists solely in-frame clones and lacks some. The table has 140,000 to 150,000 clones, 89% seen once; the top ten hold 5% to 5.5%. Sequencing was performed on peripheral blood, taken on day 0 of AZD1222 vaccination. These receptors originate from an adult in good health.

This clone was detected only a few times. This chain connects TRBV6-2 or TRBV6-3 to TRBJ1-2; D is perhaps TRBD1 (5 bases). The CDR3 spans 12 residues. Germline assignment: CDR1 MNHEY and CDR2 SVGEGT. Trimming took 4 bases from V and 3 from J, leaving 6 bases between them. CDR3 protein: CASSWDHYGYTF. The CDR3 nucleotides read TGTGCCAGCAGTTGGGACCACTATGGCTACACCTTC.

This sequence joins TRBV5-4 and TRBJ2-3, with 9 bases that match TRBD1. The CDR3 is 17 residues long. Trimming at V came to 2 bases and at J to 3 bases, leaving 10 bases not matched to a gene. Germline CDR1 is SGHNT and CDR2 is YYREEE (reference sequence). CDR3 loop: CASSFKQGASTTDTQYF. CDR3 nucleotide sequence: TGTGCCAGCAGCTTCAAACAGGGGGCGTCGACGACAGATACGCAGTATTTT. Drawing the rest from reference TRBV5-4 and TRBJ2-3, the complete variable domain is ETGVTQSPTHLIKTRGQQVTLRCSSQSGHNTVSWYQQALGQGPQFIFQYYREEENGRGNFPPRFSGLQFPNYSSELNVNALELDDSALYLCASSFKQGASTTDTQYFGPGTRLTVL.

The chain couples TRBV7-2 to TRBJ1-2; D is undetermined. Trimming stripped 4 bases from V and 4 bases from J, with 7 bases between. The CDR3 runs to 12 residues. Germline lookup yields CDR1 SGHTA and CDR2 FQGNSA. CDR3 sequence reads: CASSYSSYGYTF. The DNA for the CDR3 is TGTGCCAGCAGCTATAGCTCCTATGGCTACACCTTC.

This clone was observed a single time. This chain links TRBV19 with TRBJ1-2; possible D gene TRBD1, 5 bases. Germline V gene lookup returns CDR1 LNHDA and CDR2 SQIVND (reference sequence). V lost 0 bases, J lost 8 bases, and 19 bases lay in between. This CDR3 is built from 16 residues. Here the CDR3 DNA reads TGTGCCAGTAGTATAGACGATTTGGGGCATCTAGGAGGCTACACCTTC. Protein sequence: CASSIDDLGHLGGYTF.

The chain couples TRBV28 to TRBJ1-2; 7 bases agree with TRBD1. The length of the CDR3 is 14 residues. J was trimmed by 3 bases and V by 2 bases; bases with no gene match: 3. Germline lookup yields CDR1 MDHEN and CDR2 SYDVKM. Written as DNA, the CDR3 is TGTGCCAGCAGTTTAGGGACAGCGGACTATGGCTACACCTTC. This translates into CASSLGTADYGYTF.

The chain has TRBV11-2 and TRBJ1-6; D gene unclear. The CDR3 contains 18 residues. Trimming removed 5 bases from V and 8 bases from J, with 25 bases in between. Germline loops: CDR1 SGHAT, CDR2 FQNNGV. The CDR3 DNA follows: TGTGCCAGCAGCAATACCCCCTCCCCGGTCTCCAGCGATTCACCCCTCCACTTT. Residues: CASSNTPSPVSSDSPLHF.

V is TRBV7-7 and J is TRBJ2-2; a possible D gene is TRBD2 (6 bases). V was trimmed by 4 bases and J by 1 base, leaving 13 bases between them. This CDR3 spans 16 amino acids. Germline V CDR1 and CDR2: SSHAT, FNYEAQ (reference sequence). CDR3: CASSYSPGVNTGELFF. Written as DNA, the CDR3 is TGTGCCAGCAGCTATAGTCCGGGAGTGAACACCGGGGAGCTGTTTTTT. Looking up the rest from reference TRBV7-7 and TRBJ2-2 gives the full variable domain: GAGVSQSPRYKVTKRGQDVTLRCDPISSHATLYWYQQALGQGPEFLTYFNYEAQPDKSGLPSDRFSAERPEGSISTLTIQRTEQRDSAMYRCASSYSPGVNTGELFFGEGSRLTVL.

This sequence joins TRBV2 and TRBJ2-7; D is undetermined. The germline V gene encodes CDR1 SNHLY and CDR2 FYNNEI. The CDR3 covers 15 residues. Deletions cut 1 base from V and 0 bases from J, with 10 bases between. CDR3: CASSEDRWSSYEQYF. The CDR3 DNA reads as TGTGCCAGCAGTGAAGACCGCTGGAGCTCCTACGAGCAGTACTTC.

This clone is a singleton in its sample. The chain links TRBV9 to TRBJ2-2; TRBD1 agrees at 7 bases. The V gene end was trimmed by 3 bases and the J gene end by 5 bases; junction bases not matched to a gene: 13. The CDR3 extends over 17 amino acids. Germline V gene data show CDR1 as SGDLS and CDR2 as YYNGEE. CDR3 in DNA: TGTGCCAGCAGCGCTCGGACAGGACTTACCGAGACCGGGGAGCTGTTTTTT. Translated: CASSARTGLTETGELFF.

The V gene is TRBV6-1, the J gene TRBJ2-2; D gene uncertain. The CDR3 loop spans 15 amino acids. V lost 0 bases and J lost 8, with 13 bases in between. Per germline, CDR1 MNHNS and CDR2 SASEGT. The CDR3 DNA reads as TGTGCCAGCAGTGAAGCGCTAGGGCGGAGTGGGGAGCTGTTTTTT. Translating it yields CASSEALGRSGELFF.

V usage is TRBV11-3 and J usage is TRBJ2-7; no clear D. Trimming shortened V by 5 bases and J by 6 bases, and 17 bases separated the two germline ends. Germline V gene sequence: CDR1 SGHNT, CDR2 YENEEA. The CDR3 runs 14 residues. CDR3 DNA sequence: TGTGCCAGCAGCCCGGAAGTCCACTCGGGCGAGCAGTACTTC. Its translation: CASSPEVHSGEQYF.

CDR3 residues: CASSTGGRNTEAFF. The CDR3 region has the DNA TGTGCCAGTAGCACAGGGGGAAGGAACACTGAAGCTTTCTTT. The rearrangement uses TRBV19 and TRBJ1-1, with TRBD1 matching over 8 bases. Germline-derived CDR1 and CDR2 are LNHDA and SQIVND (reference sequence). The CDR3 runs 14 residues. Trimming cost V 6 bases and J 1 base; bases outside gene matches: 4.

This clone was counted once. V and J are TRBV18 and TRBJ2-5, with a possible D match to TRBD2 (6 bases). The V and J ends lost 3 bases and 6 bases respectively, with 17 bases between them. CDR1 is KGHSH, CDR2 LQKENI, per germline. This CDR3 has 15 amino acids. CDR3 amino acids: CASSPGTALHKTQYF. The CDR3 coding sequence is TGTGCCAGCTCACCGGGGACTGCCCTCCATAAGACCCAGTACTTC. Combining the CDR3 with reference TRBV18 and TRBJ2-5 gives the whole variable domain NAGVMQNPRHLVRRRGQEARLRCSPMKGHSHVYWYRQLPEEGLKFMVYLQKENIIDESGMPKERFSAEFPKEGPSILRIQQVVRGDSAAYFCASSPGTALHKTQYFGPGTRLLVL.

V is TRBV11-2 and J is TRBJ1-4, with 8 nucleotides matching TRBD1. Trimming took 5 bases from V and 7 from J; bases not matched to a gene: 9. This CDR3 has 15 amino acids. Germline lookup yields CDR1 SGHAT and CDR2 FQNNGV. The CDR3 region is CASSPRDRGFEKLFF. The CDR3 nucleotides read TGTGCCAGCAGCCCCCGAGACAGGGGTTTTGAAAAACTGTTTTTT.

The V and J genes are TRBV24-1 and TRBJ2-1; 11 bases match TRBD1. With V trimmed by 9 bases and J by 10 bases, 13 bases remained unmatched. The CDR3 runs 15 residues. CDR1 is KGHDR and CDR2 is SFDVKD in the germline V gene. CDR3 sequence reads: CATALGQGVLREQFF. The CDR3 DNA reads as TGTGCCACCGCCTTGGGACAGGGGGTGTTAAGGGAGCAGTTCTTC.

This rearrangement joins TRBV19 to TRBJ1-1; D might be TRBD1 (5 bases). Trimming removed 9 bases from V and 1 base from J, with 12 bases in between. The CDR3 totals 13 residues. Germline values: CDR1 LNHDA, CDR2 SQIVND (reference sequence). CDR3 sequence: CASLKRGNTEAFF. The DNA of the CDR3 is TGTGCCAGCCTAAAAAGGGGGAACACTGAAGCTTTCTTT.

This chain connects TRBV7-2 to TRBJ1-5, with D tentatively TRBD1 (5 bases). Germline CDR1 and CDR2: SGHTA and FQGNSA. Trimming removed 3 bases from V and 3 bases from J, with 9 bases in between. The CDR3 totals 14 residues. Here the CDR3 reads CASSFGGFNQPQHF. CDR3 bases: TGTGCCAGCAGCTTTGGGGGATTCAATCAGCCCCAGCATTTT.

V gene TRBV7-2 combines with J gene TRBJ1-6; 10 bases map to TRBD1. The V gene's germline CDR1 is SGHTA and CDR2 FQGNSA. CDR3 length: 12 amino acids. The ends lost 4 bases at V and 17 bases at J; junction bases unmatched: 5. Here the CDR3 reads CASSSGTGVFHF. The CDR3 DNA reads as TGTGCCAGCAGCTCCGGGACAGGGGTTTTCCACTTT.